The 31 T cell receptor beta chains below come from one sample, sequenced in a study of cytomegalovirus exposure and HLA in healthy donors. Primers included in the PCR were 60 Vbeta and 13 Jbeta primers. The data were produced by immunoSEQ multiplex PCR, yet TCRdb's version contains in-frame clones alone and is incomplete. The table includes about 140,000 clones, approximately 80% detected once. Material: PBMCs. These TCRs come from a woman between 18 and 30 years old in good health and CMV-seropositive.

The genes are TRBV28 and TRBJ2-3, with D perhaps TRBD1 (5 bases). Germline V gene sequence: CDR1 MDHEN, CDR2 SYDVKM. Deletions cut 5 bases from V and 0 bases from J, with 12 bases between. The CDR3 has 15 residues. The CDR3 reads CASSKRGRSTDTQYF. The CDR3 DNA reads as TGTGCCAGCAGTAAAAGGGGCCGCAGCACAGATACGCAGTATTTT.

The V call is TRBV7-9, the J call TRBJ1-2; the match to TRBD1 covers 8 bases. Trimming took 1 base from V and 8 from J; bases not matched to a gene: 6. CDR1 SEHNR and CDR2 FQNEAQ come from the germline V gene (reference sequence). This CDR3 comprises 14 residues. In DNA, the CDR3 is TGTGCCAGCAGCTTAGGAGGGGACAGGTGGGGCTACACCTTC. This translates into CASSLGGDRWGYTF. Using reference TRBV7-9 and TRBJ1-2 for the parts outside the CDR3, the full variable domain is DTGVSQNPRHKITKRGQNVTFRCDPISEHNRLYWYRQTLGQGPEFLTYFQNEAQLEKSRLLSDRFSAERPKGSFSTLEIQRTEQGDSAMYLCASSLGGDRWGYTFGSGTRLTVV.

V usage is TRBV30 and J usage is TRBJ1-4; no reliable D call. CDR1 and CDR2 from the germline V gene are GTSNPN and SVGIG (reference sequence). This CDR3 is built from 14 residues. Trimming shortened V by 4 bases and J by 3 bases, and 12 bases separated the two germline ends. For the CDR3, the DNA is TGTGCCTGGAAGAAGGCAGGTTCTAATGAAAAACTGTTTTTT. Encoded protein: CAWKKAGSNEKLFF.

V is TRBV6-6 and J is TRBJ1-2; D is unresolved. The CDR3 runs to 12 residues. The germline V and J ends were trimmed by 6 bases and 1 base, with 6 bases remaining between them. The germline V gene has CDR1 MNHNY and CDR2 SVGAGI (reference sequence). The DNA for the CDR3 is TGTGCCAGCAGCCAACATAACTATGGCTACACCTTC. As protein: CASSQHNYGYTF.

The chain carries TRBV5-1 and TRBJ2-2; the D gene is possibly TRBD1 (5 bases). Trimming cost V 2 bases and J 10 bases, with 18 bases left between them. Germline V gene sequence: CDR1 SGHRS, CDR2 YFSETQ. The CDR3 is 15 residues long. The DNA for the CDR3 is TGCGCCAGCAGCTTATCCAGATTTGAAGGGGAGGAGCTGTTTTTT. Translated: CASSLSRFEGEELFF.

This clone is a singleton in its sample. This chain uses TRBV10-3 with TRBJ2-7; unclear D gene. CDR3 length: 11 amino acids. The V end was cut by 4 bases, the J end by 2 bases, with 3 bases between. Germline CDR1 is ENHRY and CDR2 is SYGVKD. The CDR3 DNA is TGTGCCATCAGTGTAGCCTACGAGCAGTACTTC. Translation: CAISVAYEQYF.

The rearrangement joins TRBV27 to TRBJ2-7, with D possibly being TRBD2 (5 bases). Germline values: CDR1 MNHEY, CDR2 SMNVEV (reference sequence). Trimming took 4 bases from V and 4 from J, leaving 14 bases between them. The CDR3 sequence is 14 residues long. As DNA, the CDR3 is TGTGCCAGCAGTTCCCACCGGGATACATACGAGCAGTACTTC. This codes for CASSSHRDTYEQYF.

The CDR3 is CASSPEILQGVTRTGELFF. The CDR3 DNA follows: TGCGCCAGCAGCCCCGAAATTCTACAGGGAGTTACCCGTACCGGGGAGCTGTTTTTT. The chain has TRBV4-3 and TRBJ2-2; D is perhaps TRBD1 (6 bases). The V gene's germline CDR1 is LGHNA and CDR2 YSLEER. The CDR3 sequence is 19 residues long. V was clipped by 4 bases and J by 5 bases, with 26 bases between them.

The chain links TRBV5-4 to TRBJ2-2, with 14 nucleotides matching TRBD2. This CDR3 has 16 residues. With V trimmed by 4 bases and J by 4 bases, 3 bases remained unmatched. Per germline, CDR1 SGHNT and CDR2 YYREEE (reference sequence). The CDR3 loop is CASSPTSGGATGELFF. CDR3 bases: TGTGCCAGCAGCCCGACTAGCGGGGGGGCCACCGGGGAGCTGTTTTTT.

This clone was seen only once. The V call is TRBV5-4, the J call TRBJ2-2; 13 positions agree with TRBD2. Trimming removed 4 bases from V and 8 bases from J; junction bases left unmatched: 5. The CDR3 runs to 15 residues. The germline V gene encodes CDR1 SGHNT and CDR2 YYREEE (reference sequence). CDR3 in DNA: TGTGCCAGCAGCCCAGGACTAGCGGGGGTTGGGGAGCTGTTTTTT. Its translation: CASSPGLAGVGELFF. Together with reference TRBV5-4 and TRBJ2-2, the CDR3 gives the full variable domain: ETGVTQSPTHLIKTRGQQVTLRCSSQSGHNTVSWYQQALGQGPQFIFQYYREEENGRGNFPPRFSGLQFPNYSSELNVNALELDDSALYLCASSPGLAGVGELFFGEGSRLTVL.

The chain joins TRBV5-1 to TRBJ2-1; weak D call: TRBD1 (5 bases). The CDR3 has 14 amino acids. CDR1 and CDR2 (germline): SGHRS, YFSETQ. With 4 bases removed from V and 5 bases from J, the gap between germline ends came to 13 bases. The CDR3 DNA follows: TGCGCCAGCAGCGAGGTGTGGGGCAACAATGAGCAGTTCTTC. It codes for CASSEVWGNNEQFF.

This clone was detected once. CDR3 region: CASSLGSGAQPQHF. The CDR3 DNA reads TGTGCCAGCAGCTTGGGGTCAGGGGCTCAGCCCCAGCATTTT. The chain joins TRBV5-6 to TRBJ1-5, with D perhaps TRBD1 (6 bases). This CDR3 is built from 14 residues. In germline, CDR1 is SGHDT, CDR2 YYEEEE. V was shortened by 0 bases and J by 6 bases, with 10 bases between the two germline ends. The full variable domain, completed using reference TRBV5-6 and TRBJ1-5, is DAGVTQSPTHLIKTRGQQVTLRCSPKSGHDTVSWYQQALGQGPQFIFQYYEEEERQRGNFPDRFSGHQFPNYSSELNVNALLLGDSALYLCASSLGSGAQPQHFGDGTRLSIL.

J is TRBJ2-1 and V is TRBV28; no reliable D call. CDR3 length: 13 residues. Trimming removed 5 bases from V and 0 bases from J, with 5 bases in between. Germline V lookup: CDR1 MDHEN, CDR2 SYDVKM. The CDR3 reads CASSRSSYNEQFF. CDR3 in DNA: TGTGCCAGCAGTCGGAGCTCCTACAATGAGCAGTTCTTC.

The chain combines TRBV9 with TRBJ2-7, with 7 bases fitting TRBD1. Trimming removed 0 bases from V and 2 bases from J; junction bases left unmatched: 2. This CDR3 is built from 14 residues. Germline CDR1 reads SGDLS; CDR2 reads YYNGEE. The CDR3 sequence: CASSVEGTAYEQYF. DNA for the CDR3: TGTGCCAGCAGCGTAGAGGGGACAGCCTACGAGCAGTACTTC.

CDR3 DNA: TGTGCTAGTGGTTTGATTACGTTGGGACTAGCGGGGGGGCTCCATTCCTACGAGCAGTACTTC. It is translated as CASGLITLGLAGGLHSYEQYF. The chain carries TRBV12-5 and TRBJ2-7, with 16 bases that match TRBD2. This CDR3 has 21 residues. Germline CDR1 and CDR2: LGHNT and FRNRAP. Trimming cost V 2 bases and J 1 base; bases outside gene matches: 14.

This clone appeared once. Different DNA sequences within this sample yield the same CDR3. This chain links TRBV7-9 with TRBJ1-5; D is possibly TRBD1 (5 bases). CDR3 size: 14 residues. From germline, CDR1 is SEHNR and CDR2 FQNEAQ (reference sequence). Trimming took 5 bases from V and 7 from J, leaving 15 bases between them. This chain's CDR3 is CASSPPGEGQPQHF. CDR3 DNA sequence: TGTGCCAGCAGCCCTCCGGGGGAAGGACAGCCCCAGCATTTT.

The chain uses TRBV6-1 and TRBJ2-3; 8 bases match TRBD1. Germline V gene lookup returns CDR1 MNHNS and CDR2 SASEGT. The CDR3 is 15 amino acids. V shed 4 bases and J 0 bases; nucleotides not matched to a gene: 3. The CDR3 region has the DNA TGTGCCAGCAGTGCCCGACAGGGGAGCACAGATACGCAGTATTTT. Encoded protein: CASSARQGSTDTQYF.

V usage is TRBV28 and J usage is TRBJ1-5; D call uncertain. Germline V gene lookup returns CDR1 MDHEN and CDR2 SYDVKM. The V end was cut by 2 bases, the J end by 5 bases, with 4 bases between. The CDR3 is 12 amino acids. CDR3 sequence: CASSLTDQPQHF. The CDR3 nucleotides read TGTGCCAGCAGTTTAACAGATCAGCCCCAGCATTTT. Complete variable domain (other parts from reference TRBV28 and TRBJ1-5): DVKVTQSSRYLVKRTGEKVFLECVQDMDHENMFWYRQDPGLGLRLIYFSYDVKMKEKGDIPEGYSVSREKKERFSLILESASTNQTSMYLCASSLTDQPQHFGDGTRLSIL.

The table lists this clone with a few counts. J is TRBJ2-5 and V is TRBV5-4; 16 bases match TRBD2. After removal of 0 bases from V and 3 bases from J, the junction contained 5 bases not matched to a gene. CDR1 is SGHNT, CDR2 YYREEE, per germline (reference sequence). This CDR3 comprises 18 residues. The CDR3 region is CASSLDGTSGGAEETQYF. For the CDR3, the DNA is TGTGCCAGCAGCTTGGACGGGACTAGCGGGGGGGCAGAAGAGACCCAGTACTTC.

The chain carries TRBV19 and TRBJ1-4; TRBD1 matches 9 bases. Germline CDR1 and CDR2: LNHDA and SQIVND (reference sequence). The CDR3 has 14 residues. The trim removed 4 bases at V and 7 bases at J, leaving 4 bases unmatched. CDR3 sequence: CASSTDRGGEKLFF. In nucleotides, the CDR3 is TGTGCCAGTAGTACGGACAGGGGAGGTGAAAAACTGTTTTTT.

The chain couples TRBV27 to TRBJ2-1, with 7 nucleotides matching TRBD2. The ends lost 7 bases at V and 4 bases at J; junction bases unmatched: 4. The CDR3 runs to 13 residues. Germline-derived CDR1 and CDR2 are MNHEY and SMNVEV (reference sequence). The CDR3 sequence: CASKLANYNEQFF. Written as DNA, the CDR3 is TGTGCCAGCAAACTAGCGAATTACAATGAGCAGTTCTTC.

This clone has a single count. The chain employs TRBV4-1 and TRBJ2-7; TRBD1 agrees at 7 bases. CDR1 is MGHRA and CDR2 is YSYEKL in the germline V gene. There are 15 residues in the CDR3. Losses at the gene ends were 0 bases for V and 2 bases for J; bases not matched to a gene: 4. CDR3 sequence: CASSQEGTETYEQYF. The DNA of the CDR3 is TGCGCCAGCAGCCAAGAAGGGACAGAGACCTACGAGCAGTACTTC.

The CDR3: CASSFPGQGGTEAFF. The CDR3 DNA is TGTGCCAGCAGTTTCCCCGGACAGGGTGGCACTGAAGCTTTCTTT. The chain links TRBV27 to TRBJ1-1, with 8 bases that match TRBD1. This CDR3 comprises 15 residues. Germline V gene data show CDR1 as MNHEY and CDR2 as SMNVEV (reference sequence). V shed 3 bases, J shed 4 bases, and the junction held 7 bases outside the gene matches.

This clone appeared once. The CDR3 DNA reads as TGTGCCAGCAGCCGATCATGGGACACAGCGGCTTTCTTT. Its protein product is CASSRSWDTAAFF. This chain links TRBV14 with TRBJ1-1, with a tentative D call TRBD1 (6 bases). Trimming left V 4 bases short and J 11 bases short, with 17 bases between. CDR1 SGHDN and CDR2 FVKESK come from the germline V gene. The CDR3 is 13 residues long.

The chain is built from TRBV14 and TRBJ2-1, with 8 bases lining up with TRBD2. J was trimmed by 2 bases and V by 0 bases; bases with no gene match: 9. CDR3 size: 18 residues. Germline CDR1 reads SGHDN; CDR2 reads FVKESK. Here the CDR3 reads CASSQERVAGKTYNEQFF. The CDR3 DNA reads TGTGCCAGCAGCCAAGAGAGGGTAGCGGGGAAAACCTACAATGAGCAGTTCTTC.

The chain couples TRBV28 to TRBJ1-4; D perhaps matches TRBD1 (6 bases). CDR3 length equals 15 residues. V gave up 6 bases and J gave up 4 bases, with 15 bases separating them. CDR1 is MDHEN and CDR2 is SYDVKM in the germline V gene. Written as DNA, the CDR3 is TGTGCCAGCAGCCCGAACAGGGCCGGTAATGAAAAACTGTTTTTT. It encodes CASSPNRAGNEKLFF. Filled out from reference TRBV28 and TRBJ1-4, the complete variable domain reads DVKVTQSSRYLVKRTGEKVFLECVQDMDHENMFWYRQDPGLGLRLIYFSYDVKMKEKGDIPEGYSVSREKKERFSLILESASTNQTSMYLCASSPNRAGNEKLFFGSGTQLSVL.

The V and J genes are TRBV19 and TRBJ1-3; D call uncertain. The germline V gene encodes CDR1 LNHDA and CDR2 SQIVND (reference sequence). Trimming cost V 6 bases and J 0 bases, with 6 bases left between them. This CDR3 has 13 amino acids. The CDR3 region is CASRRDSGNTIYF. DNA for the CDR3: TGTGCCAGTAGGCGGGACTCTGGAAACACCATATATTTT.

The CDR3 DNA follows: TGTGCCCTGGCAGACGGGGACAGGGAAGATGAGCAGTACTTC. Translating it yields CALADGDREDEQYF. J is TRBJ2-7 and V is TRBV2; the match to TRBD1 covers 9 bases. V lost 11 bases to trimming and J lost 7 bases; unmatched junction nucleotides: 15. The germline V gene encodes CDR1 SNHLY and CDR2 FYNNEI. There are 14 residues in the CDR3.

The rearrangement links TRBV5-4 to TRBJ1-4; D not resolved. Germline V lookup: CDR1 SGHNT, CDR2 YYREEE (reference sequence). The CDR3 sequence is 13 residues long. Trimming pared 0 bases from V and 10 bases from J, leaving 10 bases between. The CDR3 DNA sequence: TGTGCCAGCAGCTTGGATAGGGCGGGAAAACTGTTTTTT. The encoded protein is CASSLDRAGKLFF.

This clone was seen more than once but under ten times. The CDR3 is CASSQVGGGQGRDTQYF. The CDR3 bases are TGTGCCAGCAGCCAAGTAGGCGGGGGACAAGGTAGAGATACGCAGTATTTT. The rearrangement joins TRBV4-2 to TRBJ2-3; D is possibly TRBD2 (7 bases). V gave up 1 base and J gave up 5 bases, with 19 bases separating them. This CDR3 is 17 amino acids long. Germline V gives CDR1 LGHNA, CDR2 YNFKEQ.

The chain recombines TRBV30 with TRBJ2-5; TRBD1 matches at 7 bases. Losses at the gene ends were 3 bases for V and 5 bases for J; bases not matched to a gene: 6. This CDR3 spans 13 amino acids. Germline CDR1 is GTSNPN and CDR2 is SVGIG (reference sequence). The chain's CDR3 is CAWRRGRRETQYF. In DNA, the CDR3 is TGTGCCTGGAGAAGGGGGCGGAGGGAGACCCAGTACTTC.